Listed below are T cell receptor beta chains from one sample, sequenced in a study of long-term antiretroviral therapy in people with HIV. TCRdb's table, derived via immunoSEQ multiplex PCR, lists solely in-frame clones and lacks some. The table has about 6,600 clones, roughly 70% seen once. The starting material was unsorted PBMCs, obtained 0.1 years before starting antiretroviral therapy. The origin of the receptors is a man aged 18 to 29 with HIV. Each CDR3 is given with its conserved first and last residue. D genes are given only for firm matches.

CDR3 DNA: TGTGCCAGCAGTTTTTCAGGGAGCCATGGCTACACCTTC
CDR3 protein: CASSFSGSHGYTF
D gene: NA
J gene: TRBJ1-2
V gene: TRBV28

CDR3 DNA: TGTGCCAGCAGCCAAGCGGGAGGAAACACCATATATTTT
CDR3 protein: CASSQAGGNTIYF
D gene: NA
J gene: TRBJ1-3
V gene: TRBV4-2

CDR3 DNA: TGTGCCAGCAGGACCAGGGGCCCGAATGAGCAGTTCTTC
CDR3 protein: CASRTRGPNEQFF
D gene: NA
J gene: TRBJ2-1
V gene: TRBV2

CDR3 DNA: TGTGCCAGCAGCGTAGATACAGGGGGAAATCAGCCCCAGCATTTT
CDR3 protein: CASSVDTGGNQPQHF
D gene: TRBD1
J gene: TRBJ1-5
V gene: TRBV9

CDR3 DNA: TGTGCCAGCATCACTTCGCCGGGACAGGGGGCCAATCAGCCCCAGCATTTT
CDR3 protein: CASITSPGQGANQPQHF
D gene: TRBD1
J gene: TRBJ1-5
V gene: TRBV28

CDR3 DNA: TGTGCCAGTAGTATTACCACAATAGGGGAGCTGTTTTTT
CDR3 protein: CASSITTIGELFF
D gene: NA
J gene: TRBJ2-2
V gene: TRBV19

CDR3 DNA: TGTGCCAGCAGTGAGAATACAGATGACCAGCCCCAGCATTTT
CDR3 protein: CASSENTDDQPQHF
D gene: NA
J gene: TRBJ1-5
V gene: TRBV2

CDR3 DNA: TGCAGCGTTGAGGGAGCGGGGTTGGTAGATACGCAGTATTTT
CDR3 protein: CSVEGAGLVDTQYF
D gene: TRBD2
J gene: TRBJ2-3
V gene: TRBV29-1

CDR3 DNA: TGTGCCAGCAGTATCCTGGGACAGGGCTATAATTCACCCCTCCACTTT
CDR3 protein: CASSILGQGYNSPLHF
D gene: TRBD1
J gene: TRBJ1-6
V gene: TRBV28

CDR3 DNA: TGTGCCAGCAGCTTGGACGGGGGGGTTGGGGCCAACGTCCTGACTTTC
CDR3 protein: CASSLDGGVGANVLTF
D gene: TRBD2
J gene: TRBJ2-6
V gene: TRBV5-4

CDR3 DNA: TGTGCCAGTAGTATCGGGCGGAATAGCAATCAGCCCCAGCATTTT
CDR3 protein: CASSIGRNSNQPQHF
D gene: NA
J gene: TRBJ1-5
V gene: TRBV19

CDR3 DNA: TGTGCCAGCAGTGATCTTGGCGGGGGGGCCTTCAATGAGCAGTTCTTC
CDR3 protein: CASSDLGGGAFNEQFF
D gene: TRBD2
J gene: TRBJ2-1
V gene: TRBV2